This T cell receptor (beta chain) was sequenced during a study of OX40 agonist ivuxolimab in advanced cancers. Describing the broader study: The costimulatory receptor OX40 (CD134) was targeted by ivuxolimab, a fully human IgG2 agonistic monoclonal antibody. Intravenous ivuxolimab was administered to patients every 2 weeks at six dose levels: 0.01, 0.1, 0.3, 1.5, 3 and 10 mg/kg. Of the approximately 50 dose-escalation patients, hepatocellular carcinoma was present in some 19, melanoma in roughly 15, renal cell carcinoma in 9 and head and neck cancer in 9. In the dose-escalation cohort, 82.7% of patients were male, and the mean age was about 55 years, with a range of about 20 to 79. Prior anti-PD-1, anti-PD-L1 or anti-CTLA-4 therapy was permitted, and checkpoint inhibitors had been received by more than 35% of dose-escalation patients. Partial responses were achieved by three dose-escalation patients, of whom one had hepatocellular carcinoma and two had cutaneous melanoma. The point of sequencing TCRbeta in the periphery was to test whether ivuxolimab changed TCR sequence diversity and drove clonal T-cell expansion. The monotherapy dose-escalation portion (N of about 57 patients) of the phase I ivuxolimab trial is reported in the paper.

As regards this clone: The antigen this receptor binds is unknown. There are no base qualities to consult, and no much larger clone falls within one base.

Overall results and qualifications from the work: Antigen specificity was not determined for the clonally expanded peripheral T cells. After ivuxolimab, CD8+ T cells had more expanded clones than CD4+ T cells on average. Clonal expansion of both CD4+ and CD8+ blood T cells was observed from baseline to week 6 at doses 0.1 to 3.0 mg/kg. In the 0.1-3.0 mg/kg groups, partial responders had among the lowest normalized peripheral clonal expansion, particularly in CD8+ T cells. Low levels of normalized T-cell clonal expansion were also seen in some nonresponding patients.

Taken from cysteine to phenylalanine, the CDR3 has 14 residues. Solely the CDR3 DNA is kept, with 42 bases framed from the first base. V is clipped by 4 bases and J by 2 bases, and the sequence between their germline boundaries is 10 bases long. CDR1 and CDR2 (SGHRS, YFSETQ) derive from the germline V gene. The trial excluded patients who had a history of autoimmune disease or who were on systemic immunosuppression. Peripheral blood for TCR sequencing was drawn from every dose cohort at baseline, at cycle 4 day 1 and at cycle 7 day 1. The samples were taken from a phase I, first-in-human, multicenter, open-label dose-escalation trial of ivuxolimab. Adults with locally advanced or metastatic head and neck squamous cell, hepatocellular, melanoma or renal cell carcinoma were enrolled in the trial. Before TCR sequencing, CD4+ T cells and CD8+ T cells were sorted from peripheral blood as separate populations.

For sequencing of the TCRbeta CDR3 region, genomic DNA was extracted from the sorted cells. The immunoSEQ Assay was used for sequencing of TCRbeta CDR3 regions. In TCRdb, the immuneACCESS table is reduced to in-frame sequences with V and J assigned. These tables do not hold every clone; where another copy was compared, an unresolved V gene accounts for under half, and the others remain unexplained. The sample table lists roughly 86,000 clones, roughly nine tenths of them with a count of one. Approximately 2.9% of the sample rests with the top ten. Sample: CD4+ or CD8+ T cells sorted from blood, taken in a trial of the OX40 agonist ivuxolimab. This chain joins TRBV5-1 to TRBJ1-5; a weak D assignment points to TRBD1 (5 bases agree). The receptor comes from an adult with an advanced solid tumor such as melanoma, head and neck, liver or kidney cancer. The nucleotides are TGCGCCAGCAGCACGGGCAGGGGCAATCAGCCCCAGCATTTT. This is translated as CASSTGRGNQPQHF.